Following are 21 T cell receptor beta chains from one sample sequenced in a study of radiotherapy plus CTLA-4 blockade in lung cancer. Produced via immunoSEQ multiplex PCR; TCRdb's table is partial and in-frame only. The data show about 78,000 clones, around 85% seen once. Material: peripheral blood, obtained from a patient treated with radiotherapy plus ipilimumab. Receptors originate from a human donor with non-small cell lung cancer who had a partial response to radiotherapy plus ipilimumab.

For this clone: This same CDR3 is encoded by further DNA sequences in the sample. The CDR3 coding sequence is TGTGCCAGCTCACCCCGAGGGTCGGGAGGAGGAACCGGGGAGCTGTTTTTT. It translates to CASSPRGSGGGTGELFF. The chain couples TRBV18 to TRBJ2-2; 7 nucleotides agree with TRBD2. The germline V gene encodes CDR1 KGHSH and CDR2 LQKENI. The CDR3 is made up of 17 amino acids. The ends lost 3 bases at V and 5 bases at J; junction bases unmatched: 12.

This rearrangement joins TRBV19 to TRBJ1-2; unclear D gene. The germline V and J ends were trimmed by 7 bases and 8 bases, with 17 bases remaining between them. In germline, CDR1 is LNHDA, CDR2 SQIVND (reference sequence). There are 13 residues in the CDR3. The CDR3 bases are TGTGCCAGTACCCTGAGCGGGCCTCCGGGCTACACCTTC. It yields the protein CASTLSGPPGYTF.

The chain is built from TRBV6-1 and TRBJ2-1; the match to TRBD2 covers 10 bases. Germline CDR1 and CDR2: MNHNS and SASEGT. V shed 2 bases, J shed 6 bases, and the junction held 1 base outside the gene matches. The CDR3 spans 14 residues. In DNA, the CDR3 is TGTGCCAGCAGTGAATTAGCGGGAGGCAATGAGCAGTTCTTC. Translation: CASSELAGGNEQFF.

This clone was observed a single time. The chain combines TRBV7-2 with TRBJ1-6, with 9 bases fitting TRBD1. CDR1 is SGHTA and CDR2 is FQGNSA in the germline V gene. V lost 1 base to trimming and J lost 7 bases; unmatched junction nucleotides: 11. This CDR3 has 18 amino acids. CDR3 bases: TGTGCCAGCAGCTTAGTACAACAGGGGGCATCGGGGAATTCACCCCTCCACTTT. Encoded protein: CASSLVQQGASGNSPLHF.

This clone was recorded a few times. The V gene is TRBV21-1, the J gene TRBJ1-4; TRBD1, the table's D call, lacks a check against the DNA. TRBV21-1 corresponds to a pseudogene. The CDR3 extends over 15 amino acids. The CDR3 region is CASSMGPSTNEKLFF. The CDR3 nucleotides are TGTGCCAGCAGCATGGGGCCGTCAACTAATGAAAAACTGTTTTTT.

The chain is built from TRBV15 and TRBJ1-1, with TRBD1 as a possible D gene (5 bases). CDR1 is LNHNV and CDR2 is YYDKDF in the germline V gene (reference sequence). This CDR3 comprises 14 residues. V was shortened by 0 bases and J by 7 bases, with 12 bases between the two germline ends. As DNA, the CDR3 is TGTGCCACCAGCAGAGAAAGGGTCGGGGGTGAAGCTTTCTTT. Protein product: CATSRERVGGEAFF.

The CDR3 is CASRPDSGRDWNEQFF. CDR3 in DNA: TGTGCCAGTAGGCCAGATAGCGGGAGGGATTGGAATGAGCAGTTCTTC. The genes are TRBV19 and TRBJ2-1; 11 bases map to TRBD2. With V trimmed by 6 bases and J by 7 bases, 11 bases remained unmatched. Germline V gene data show CDR1 as LNHDA and CDR2 as SQIVND (reference sequence). The CDR3 is made up of 16 amino acids.

This chain links TRBV6-5 with TRBJ1-1; the D gene is possibly TRBD1 (5 bases). V lost 7 bases and J lost 8, with 14 bases in between. Per germline, CDR1 MNHEY and CDR2 SVGAGI. The CDR3 length is 12 residues. CDR3 bases: TGTGCCAGCACTCTCGAGGGGAGGGAAGCTTTCTTT. This sequence encodes CASTLEGREAFF.

V usage is TRBV2 and J usage is TRBJ1-5; TRBD1 is a possible D gene (6 bases). The V gene lost 4 bases and the J gene lost 3 bases, with 10 bases spanning the gap. The germline gives CDR1 SNHLY, CDR2 FYNNEI. This CDR3 has 14 residues. The CDR3 loop is CASSGQGNNQPQHF. In nucleotides, the CDR3 is TGTGCCAGCAGTGGTCAGGGGAACAATCAGCCCCAGCATTTT.

V gene TRBV2 combines with J gene TRBJ2-7; the D is unclear. The CDR3 is 11 residues long. Trimming removed 5 bases from V and 4 bases from J, with 6 bases in between. The germline V gene has CDR1 SNHLY and CDR2 FYNNEI. CDR3 nucleotide sequence: TGTGCCAGCAGTAACTCTTACGAGCAGTACTTC. Amino acid sequence: CASSNSYEQYF.

The V call is TRBV19, the J call TRBJ1-2; tentative D call: TRBD1 (5 bases). This CDR3 region has 12 residues. V was trimmed by 7 bases and J by 4 bases, leaving 10 bases between them. The germline V gene encodes CDR1 LNHDA and CDR2 SQIVND (reference sequence). The CDR3 region has the DNA TGTGCCAGTACAGGGTTGGGCTATGGCTACACCTTC. Its protein product is CASTGLGYGYTF.

The rearrangement links TRBV7-2 to TRBJ2-3, with D possibly TRBD1 on 5 matching bases. V was clipped by 0 bases and J by 4 bases, with 8 bases between them. The germline V gene encodes CDR1 SGHTA and CDR2 FQGNSA. This CDR3 is 14 amino acids long. CDR3 amino acids: CASSLAGRADTQYF. CDR3 DNA: TGTGCCAGCAGCTTAGCGGGCAGGGCAGATACGCAGTATTTT. Supplemented by reference TRBV7-2 and TRBJ2-3, the full variable domain reads GAGVSQSPSNKVTEKGKDVELRCDPISGHTALYWYRQSLGQGLEFLIYFQGNSAPDKSGLPSDRFSAERTGGSVSTLTIQRTQQEDSAVYLCASSLAGRADTQYFGPGTRLTVL.

The CDR3 sequence: CASSPEETQYF. In nucleotides, the CDR3 is TGTGCCAGCTCACCCGAGGAGACCCAGTACTTC. V is TRBV18 and J is TRBJ2-5, with unresolved D. Germline loops: CDR1 KGHSH, CDR2 LQKENI. V was clipped by 3 bases and J by 5 bases, with 4 bases between them. The CDR3 totals 11 residues. Looking up the rest from reference TRBV18 and TRBJ2-5 gives the full variable domain: NAGVMQNPRHLVRRRGQEARLRCSPMKGHSHVYWYRQLPEEGLKFMVYLQKENIIDESGMPKERFSAEFPKEGPSILRIQQVVRGDSAAYFCASSPEETQYFGPGTRLLVL.

The V and J genes are TRBV19 and TRBJ1-1, with TRBD1 matching 11 bases. The V segment lost 6 bases and the J segment 11 bases; nucleotides outside the gene matches: 8. CDR3 length equals 13 residues. Germline V CDR1 and CDR2: LNHDA, SQIVND (reference sequence). CDR3 loop: CASSTDRGQGAFF. Here the CDR3 DNA reads TGTGCCAGTAGCACGGACAGGGGGCAAGGGGCTTTCTTT.

J is TRBJ2-1 and V is TRBV15, with 8 bases that match TRBD2. Looked up from germline, CDR1 is LNHNV and CDR2 is YYDKDF (reference sequence). V shed 5 bases, J shed 2 bases, and the junction held 2 bases outside the gene matches. The CDR3 spans 14 residues. The CDR3 sequence: CATSAGGPYNEQFF. In DNA form, the CDR3 reads TGTGCCACCAGCGCGGGGGGCCCCTACAATGAGCAGTTCTTC. The complete variable domain, with remaining parts taken from reference TRBV15 and TRBJ2-1, reads DAMVIQNPRYQVTQFGKPVTLSCSQTLNHNVMYWYQQKSSQAPKLLFHYYDKDFNNEADTPDNFQSRRPNTSFCFLDIRSPGLGDTAMYLCATSAGGPYNEQFFGPGTRLTVL.

This clone was observed once. This chain connects TRBV5-4 to TRBJ2-1; TRBD2 matches 14 bases. This CDR3 contains 17 residues. Trimming removed 2 bases from V and 8 bases from J; junction bases left unmatched: 9. In germline, CDR1 is SGHNT, CDR2 YYREEE (reference sequence). The CDR3 DNA reads TGTGCCAGCAGCTTCGGTGGGGGGACTAGCGGGAGCTATGAGCAGTTCTTC. It encodes CASSFGGGTSGSYEQFF.

The rearrangement uses TRBV6-5 and TRBJ1-2; D not resolved. The CDR3 is 11 residues long. The germline V gene has CDR1 MNHEY and CDR2 SVGAGI. Trimming took 8 bases from V and 2 from J, leaving 6 bases between them. The CDR3 is CASRENYGYTF. CDR3 nucleotides: TGTGCCAGCCGGGAGAACTATGGCTACACCTTC.

The rearrangement joins TRBV15 to TRBJ2-2; 7 bases line up with TRBD1. The ends lost 1 base at V and 4 bases at J; junction bases unmatched: 3. The CDR3 is made up of 15 amino acids. The germline V gene encodes CDR1 LNHNV and CDR2 YYDKDF (reference sequence). CDR3 sequence reads: CATSRGGGVTGELFF. The DNA for the CDR3 is TGTGCCACCAGCAGAGGAGGGGGCGTCACCGGGGAGCTGTTTTTT.

This chain links TRBV19 with TRBJ1-5; 7 positions agree with TRBD1. This CDR3 has 14 residues. Germline trimming cut 5 bases from V and 4 bases from J; bases unmatched to any gene: 5. Germline CDR1 reads LNHDA; CDR2 reads SQIVND (reference sequence). The CDR3 DNA reads TGTGCCAGTAGTCCCGCAGGGGGGAATCAGCCCCAGCATTTT. Protein product: CASSPAGGNQPQHF.

The chain uses TRBV9 and TRBJ2-7; 8 bases map to TRBD1. The CDR3 totals 18 residues. After removal of 9 bases from V and 6 bases from J, the junction contained 26 bases not matched to a gene. Germline values: CDR1 SGDLS, CDR2 YYNGEE. The CDR3 region is CATDPDRGIFSEVGEQYF. The CDR3, as DNA: TGTGCCACCGATCCTGACAGGGGTATCTTCTCGGAGGTGGGCGAGCAGTACTTC.

This chain uses TRBV5-5 with TRBJ2-5, with a possible D match to TRBD2 (5 bases). CDR3 size: 13 residues. V lost 4 bases, J lost 5 bases, and 12 bases lay in between. The germline gives CDR1 SGHKS, CDR2 YYEKEE (reference sequence). The CDR3 is CASSLLGVETQYF. The CDR3 DNA reads TGTGCCAGCAGCCTACTAGGAGTTGAGACCCAGTACTTC.